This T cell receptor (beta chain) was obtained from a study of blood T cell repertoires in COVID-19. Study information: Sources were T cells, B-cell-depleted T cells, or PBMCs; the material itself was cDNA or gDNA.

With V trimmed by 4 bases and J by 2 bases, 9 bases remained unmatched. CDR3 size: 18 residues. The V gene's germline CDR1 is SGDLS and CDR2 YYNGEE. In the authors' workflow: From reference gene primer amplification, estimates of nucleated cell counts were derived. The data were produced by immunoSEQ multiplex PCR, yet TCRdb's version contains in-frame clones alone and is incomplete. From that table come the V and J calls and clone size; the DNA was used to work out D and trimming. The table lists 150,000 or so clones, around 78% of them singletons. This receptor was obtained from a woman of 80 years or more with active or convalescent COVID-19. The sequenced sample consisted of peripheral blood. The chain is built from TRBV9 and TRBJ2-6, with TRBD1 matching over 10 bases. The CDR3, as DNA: TGTGCCAGCAGCAGCCGGGACAGGGGTTTCCCTGGGGCCAACGTCCTGACTTTC. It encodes CASSSRDRGFPGANVLTF.